These T cell receptor beta chains were read from a single sample in a study of patients and donors after allogeneic stem cell transplantation. TCRdb reanalysed the RT-PCR reads using MiXCR and keeps one entry per CDR3 protein. The sample holds 920,000 or so distinct CDR3 sequences, around 17% seen once. Sequencing was done on a sample of blood, either unsorted or a sorted T cell fraction (not recorded which). These receptors originate from a human donor who was either an allogeneic HSCT recipient or a stem cell or donor lymphocyte infusion donor (not recorded which). It is not recorded whose cells these are; they may come from a transplant donor. Both conserved end residues are part of each CDR3. A D gene is named only where the DNA matches it firmly. A clone size is listed for some rows: how often the clone was seen (once, few, many), or a class if it is expanded.

cdr3_aa | cdr3_nt | v_call | clone_size | j_call | d_call
CGVVIETGLGQYF | TGCGGCGTTGTAATCGAGACGGGACTGGGGCAGTACTTC | TRBV29-1 | - | TRBJ2-7 | -
CASSLDRGSNIQYF | TGCGCCAGCAGCTTGGACAGGGGCTCAAACATTCAGTACTTC | TRBV5-1 | many | TRBJ2-4 | TRBD1
CASSYVGQGVSGANVLTF | TGTGCCAGCAGTTACGTGGGACAGGGGGTCTCTGGGGCCAACGTCCTGACTTTC | TRBV6-5 | few | TRBJ2-6 | TRBD1
CASSQETTGSNQPQHF | TGTGCCAGCAGCCAAGAGACGACAGGGAGCAATCAGCCCCAGCATTTT | TRBV4-2 | - | TRBJ1-5 | TRBD1
CASSLDLWQGRENEQFF | TGTGCCAGCAGCTTAGACCTTTGGCAGGGCCGAGAGAATGAGCAGTTCTTC | TRBV7-2 | - | TRBJ2-1 | -
CSVDRDSANTGELFF | TGCAGCGTTGACCGGGACAGTGCGAACACCGGGGAGCTGTTTTTT | TRBV29-1 | few | TRBJ2-2 | TRBD1
CSATEANSNQPQHF | TGCAGTGCGACGGAGGCTAATAGCAATCAGCCCCAGCATTTT | TRBV20-1 | few | TRBJ1-5 | -
CASSVGGGGAVYEQFF | TGTGCCAGCAGCGTAGGGGGCGGGGGGGCAGTTTATGAGCAGTTCTTC | TRBV9 | - | TRBJ2-1 | TRBD2
CASGWAFDSPLHF | TGTGCCAGCGGGTGGGCCTTTGATTCACCCCTCCACTTT | TRBV25-1 | few | TRBJ1-6 | -
CATSRRDNYGYTF | TGTGCCACCAGCAGAAGGGATAACTATGGCTACACCTTC | TRBV15 | many | TRBJ1-2 | -
CSAPSRGSTHSYNEQFF | TGCAGTGCCCCCTCCCGCGGGAGCACCCATTCCTACAATGAGCAGTTCTTC | TRBV20-1 | - | TRBJ2-1 | TRBD2
CASSNLGPGSDFDTDTQYF | TGTGCCAGCAGTAACTTGGGGCCCGGGTCGGACTTTGACACAGATACGCAGTATTTT | TRBV12-3/TRBV12-4 | - | TRBJ2-3 | -
CSASAGPPGELFF | TGCAGTGCTAGTGCGGGGCCGCCCGGGGAGCTGTTTTTT | TRBV20-1 | - | TRBJ2-2 | -
CASSDGLTGELFF | TGTGCCAGCAGTGATGGGCTCACCGGGGAGCTGTTTTTT | TRBV25-1 | few | TRBJ2-2 | -
CASSHNGLAKNIQYF | TGTGCCAGCAGCCACAACGGACTAGCCAAAAACATTCAGTACTTC | TRBV12-3/TRBV12-4 | - | TRBJ2-4 | -
CSAPRRAGGQETQYF | TGCAGTGCTCCAAGGAGGGCGGGAGGGCAAGAGACCCAGTACTTC | TRBV20-1 | - | TRBJ2-5 | TRBD2
CASRPRESGELFF | TGTGCCAGCAGGCCCAGGGAAAGCGGGGAGCTGTTTTTT | TRBV12-3/TRBV12-4 | few | TRBJ2-2 | -
CASSLGASGGTETQYF | TGTGCCAGCAGCTTAGGGGCTAGCGGGGGAACAGAGACCCAGTACTTC | TRBV7-2 | - | TRBJ2-5 | TRBD2
CASSSKGDSSYNEQFF | TGTGCCAGCAGCTCTAAAGGGGATTCCTCCTACAATGAGCAGTTCTTC | TRBV5-5 | many | TRBJ2-1 | -
CSARRRLGNTDTQYF | TGCAGTGCTAGACGTAGGTTGGGGAACACAGATACGCAGTATTTT | TRBV20-1 | many | TRBJ2-3 | -
CAAGYSTDTQYF | TGTGCCGCGGGATATAGCACAGATACGCAGTATTTT | TRBV10-3 | few | TRBJ2-3 | -
CATSDFRSHPFF | TGTGCCACCAGTGATTTTCGTAGCCACCCGTTCTTC | TRBV24-1 | few | TRBJ2-1 | -
CASSPRHLGKAFF | TGTGCCAGCAGCCCCCGCCACTTGGGGAAGGCTTTCTTT | TRBV7-2 | - | TRBJ1-1 | -
CASSLWVARGYYNEQFF | TGTGCCAGCAGTTTATGGGTAGCGCGGGGTTACTACAATGAGCAGTTCTTC | TRBV28 | few | TRBJ2-1 | -
CASKELSSGNTIYF | TGCGCCAGCAAAGAGCTAAGCTCTGGAAACACCATATATTTT | TRBV5-1 | few | TRBJ1-3 | -
CSAPTGDRGETQYF | TGCAGTGCTCCGACAGGGGATCGGGGAGAGACCCAGTACTTC | TRBV20-1 | - | TRBJ2-5 | TRBD1
CASSTQARGSYEQYF | TGTGCCAGTAGCACCCAGGCGAGAGGTTCCTACGAGCAGTACTTC | TRBV19 | once | TRBJ2-7 | -
CASSLTSRGRDTQYF | TGTGCCAGCAGCTTAACTAGCAGGGGGCGGGATACGCAGTATTTT | TRBV7-3 | - | TRBJ2-3 | TRBD1
CASSLPTGGNEQFF | TGTGCCAGCAGCCTACCGACAGGGGGGAATGAGCAGTTCTTC | TRBV7-9 | many | TRBJ2-1 | TRBD1
CASSIPGQGANQPQHF | TGTGCCAGCAGTATCCCGGGACAGGGGGCGAATCAGCCCCAGCATTTT | TRBV6-1 | - | TRBJ1-5 | TRBD1
CAISPRDRGPPEYNEQFF | TGTGCCATCAGCCCTCGGGACAGGGGGCCCCCAGAATACAATGAGCAGTTCTTC | TRBV10-3 | many | TRBJ2-1 | TRBD1
CASSLERRADTQYF | TGTGCCAGCAGCTTAGAGAGGCGAGCAGATACGCAGTATTTT | TRBV11-3 | few | TRBJ2-3 | -
CASSLPTREGESSYEQYF | TGTGCCAGCAGCCTACCTACCCGCGAGGGGGAGAGCTCCTACGAGCAGTACTTC | TRBV11-1 | - | TRBJ2-7 | -
CASSLDPNYEQYF | TGTGCCAGCAGCTTAGACCCGAACTACGAGCAGTACTTC | TRBV7-9 | - | TRBJ2-7 | -
CSARIPGGQETQYF | TGCAGTGCTAGAATACCAGGGGGCCAAGAGACCCAGTACTTC | TRBV20-1 | - | TRBJ2-5 | TRBD1
CASTPALTSSYEQYF | TGTGCCAGCACCCCAGCACTTACCTCCTCCTACGAGCAGTACTTC | TRBV2 | few | TRBJ2-7 | -